This entry concerns a single T cell receptor beta chain. The authors extracted total RNA from unfractionated whole blood. This specimen comes from a study of human T cells and chemical hapten exposure. Looking at the study overall: Per-sample TCR yield variation was attributed mainly to small pooled library volume differences.

The CDR3 is 16 amino acids. Trimming shortened V by 1 base and J by 0 bases, and 15 bases separated the two germline ends. In germline, CDR1 is GTSNPN, CDR2 SVGIG (reference sequence). TCRdb re-called the 5' RACE reads through MiXCR, storing one row per CDR3 protein. The sample lists 65,000 to 90,000 distinct CDR3 sequences, approximately 15% seen once, with over 6.5% in the top ten. J is TRBJ1-2 and V is TRBV30, with D perhaps TRBD1 (6 bases). This TCR was sampled from a female donor in good health. The CDR3 reads CAWSDGTGHPNYGYTF. The DNA of the CDR3 is TGTGCCTGGAGTGACGGGACGGGACACCCTAACTATGGCTACACCTTC.